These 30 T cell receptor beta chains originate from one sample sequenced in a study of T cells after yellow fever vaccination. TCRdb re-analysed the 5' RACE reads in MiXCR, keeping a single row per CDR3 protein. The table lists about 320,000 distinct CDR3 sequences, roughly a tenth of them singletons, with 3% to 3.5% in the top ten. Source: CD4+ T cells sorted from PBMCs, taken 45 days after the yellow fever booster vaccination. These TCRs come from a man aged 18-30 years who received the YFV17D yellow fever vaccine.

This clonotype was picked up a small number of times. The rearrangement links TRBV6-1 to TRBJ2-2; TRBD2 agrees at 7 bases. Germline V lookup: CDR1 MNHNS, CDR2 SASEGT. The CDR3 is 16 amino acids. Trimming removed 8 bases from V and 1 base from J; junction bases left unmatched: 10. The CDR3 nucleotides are TGTGCCAGCTATACCAGGACTAGGGGGAACACCGGGGAGCTGTTTTTT. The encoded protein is CASYTRTRGNTGELFF.

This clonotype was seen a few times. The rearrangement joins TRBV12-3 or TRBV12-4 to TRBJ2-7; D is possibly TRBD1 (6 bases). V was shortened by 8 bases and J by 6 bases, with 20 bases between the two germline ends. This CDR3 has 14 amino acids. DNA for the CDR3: TGTGCCAGCTCCCTGGGAACAGGGAATAGCGAGCAGTACTTC. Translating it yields CASSLGTGNSEQYF.

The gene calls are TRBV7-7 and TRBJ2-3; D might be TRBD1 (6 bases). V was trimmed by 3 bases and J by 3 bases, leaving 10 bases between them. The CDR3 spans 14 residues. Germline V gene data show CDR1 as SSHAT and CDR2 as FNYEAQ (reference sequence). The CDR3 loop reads CASSFPTGTDTQYF. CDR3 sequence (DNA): TGTGCCAGCAGCTTCCCAACAGGGACAGATACGCAGTATTTT.

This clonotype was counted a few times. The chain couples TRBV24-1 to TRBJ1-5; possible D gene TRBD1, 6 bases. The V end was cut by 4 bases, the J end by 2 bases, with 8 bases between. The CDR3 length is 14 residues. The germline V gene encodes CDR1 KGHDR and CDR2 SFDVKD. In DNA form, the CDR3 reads TGTGCCACCAGTGACCACAGGGGCAATCAGCCCCAGCATTTT. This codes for CATSDHRGNQPQHF.

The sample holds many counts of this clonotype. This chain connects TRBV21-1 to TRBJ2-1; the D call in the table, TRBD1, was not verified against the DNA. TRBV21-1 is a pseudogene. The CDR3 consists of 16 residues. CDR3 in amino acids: CASSKEIWGGYNEQFF. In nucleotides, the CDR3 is TGTGCCAGCAGCAAAGAAATTTGGGGGGGCTACAATGAGCAGTTCTTC.

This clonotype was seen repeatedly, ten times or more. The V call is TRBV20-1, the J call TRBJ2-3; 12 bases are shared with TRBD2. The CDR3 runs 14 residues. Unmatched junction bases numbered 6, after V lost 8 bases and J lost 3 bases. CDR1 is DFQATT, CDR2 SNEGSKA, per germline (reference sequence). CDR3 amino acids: CSLGLAGNTDTQYF. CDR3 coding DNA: TGCAGTCTCGGACTAGCGGGGAATACAGATACGCAGTATTTT.

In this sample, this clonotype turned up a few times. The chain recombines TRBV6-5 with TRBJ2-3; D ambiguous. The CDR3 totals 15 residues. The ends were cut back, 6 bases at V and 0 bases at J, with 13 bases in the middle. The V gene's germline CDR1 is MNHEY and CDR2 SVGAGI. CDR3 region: CASRGSLWSTDTQYF. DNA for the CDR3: TGTGCCAGCAGGGGGTCCCTCTGGAGCACAGATACGCAGTATTTT.

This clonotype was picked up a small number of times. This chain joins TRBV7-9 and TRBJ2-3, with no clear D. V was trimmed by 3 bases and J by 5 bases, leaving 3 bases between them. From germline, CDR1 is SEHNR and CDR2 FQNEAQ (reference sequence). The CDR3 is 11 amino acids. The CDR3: CASSFEDTQYF. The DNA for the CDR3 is TGTGCCAGCAGCTTTGAAGATACGCAGTATTTT.

The CDR3 sequence is CASSLQLAGDTQYF. The CDR3 DNA sequence: TGTGCCAGCAGCCTCCAGTTAGCCGGGGATACGCAGTATTTT. This chain links TRBV11-2 with TRBJ2-3, with D unresolved. Germline assignment: CDR1 SGHAT and CDR2 FQNNGV. This CDR3 spans 14 amino acids. Trimming cost V 5 bases and J 6 bases, with 15 bases left between them.

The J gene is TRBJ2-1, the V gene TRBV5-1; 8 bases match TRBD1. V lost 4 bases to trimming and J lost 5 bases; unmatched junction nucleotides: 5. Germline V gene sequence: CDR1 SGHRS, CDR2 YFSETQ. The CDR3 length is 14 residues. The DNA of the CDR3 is TGCGCCAGCAGCCCCCTGGACAGGGACAATGAGCAGTTCTTC. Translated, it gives CASSPLDRDNEQFF.

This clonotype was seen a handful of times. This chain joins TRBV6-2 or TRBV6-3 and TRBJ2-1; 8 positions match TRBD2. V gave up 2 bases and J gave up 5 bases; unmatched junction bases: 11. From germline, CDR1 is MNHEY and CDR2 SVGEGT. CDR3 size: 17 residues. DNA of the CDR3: TGTGCCAGCAGTTACGGATCAGGTAGCGGGGTCCACAATGAGCAGTTCTTC. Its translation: CASSYGSGSGVHNEQFF.

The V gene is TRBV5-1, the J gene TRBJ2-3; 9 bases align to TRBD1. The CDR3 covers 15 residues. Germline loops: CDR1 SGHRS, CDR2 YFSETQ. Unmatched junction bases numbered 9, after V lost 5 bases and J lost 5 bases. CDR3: CASRWGTGRQDTQYF. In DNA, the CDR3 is TGCGCCAGCAGATGGGGGACAGGGAGACAAGATACGCAGTATTTT.

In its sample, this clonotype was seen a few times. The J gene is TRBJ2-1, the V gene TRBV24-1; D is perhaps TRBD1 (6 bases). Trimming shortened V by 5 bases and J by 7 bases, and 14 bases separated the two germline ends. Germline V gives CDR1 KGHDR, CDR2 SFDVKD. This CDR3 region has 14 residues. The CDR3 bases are TGTGCCACCAGTGGGGGGCCGGGCTTGAATGAGCAGTTCTTC. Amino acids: CATSGGPGLNEQFF.

The CDR3 spells CSAAGQGAEAFF. DNA of the CDR3: TGCAGTGCGGCTGGACAGGGGGCGGAAGCTTTCTTT. V usage is TRBV20-1 and J usage is TRBJ1-1; 11 bases agree with TRBD1. The germline V gene has CDR1 DFQATT and CDR2 SNEGSKA (reference sequence). Germline trimming cut 6 bases from V and 8 bases from J; bases unmatched to any gene: 5. This CDR3 has 12 amino acids.

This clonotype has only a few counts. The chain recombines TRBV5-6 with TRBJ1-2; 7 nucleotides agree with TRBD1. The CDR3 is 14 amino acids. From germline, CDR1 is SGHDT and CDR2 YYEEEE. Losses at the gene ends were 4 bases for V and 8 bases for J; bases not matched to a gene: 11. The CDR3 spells CASSQDRPGGGYTF. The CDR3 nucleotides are TGTGCCAGCAGCCAGGACAGGCCCGGTGGGGGCTACACCTTC.

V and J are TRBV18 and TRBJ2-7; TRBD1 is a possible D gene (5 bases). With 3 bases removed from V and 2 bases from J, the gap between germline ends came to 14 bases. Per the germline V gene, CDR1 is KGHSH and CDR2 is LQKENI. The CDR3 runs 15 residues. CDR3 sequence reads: CASSPLGGAAYEQYF. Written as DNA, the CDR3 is TGTGCCAGCTCACCGTTAGGTGGGGCAGCCTACGAGCAGTACTTC.

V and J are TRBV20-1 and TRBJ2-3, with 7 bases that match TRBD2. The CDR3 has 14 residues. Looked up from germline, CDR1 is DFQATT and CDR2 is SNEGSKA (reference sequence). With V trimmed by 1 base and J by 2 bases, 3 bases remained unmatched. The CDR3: CSARVAGVTDTQYF. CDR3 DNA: TGCAGTGCTAGAGTCGCGGGGGTCACAGATACGCAGTATTTT.

The CDR3 DNA reads as TGCGCCAGCAGACAGGGGTACAACACTGAAGCTTTCTTT. Amino acid sequence: CASRQGYNTEAFF. This chain links TRBV10-1 with TRBJ1-1, with TRBD1 identical over 7 bases. The CDR3 contains 13 residues. Germline loops: CDR1 WNHNN, CDR2 SYGVQD (reference sequence). V lost 6 bases to trimming and J lost 2 bases; unmatched junction nucleotides: 3.

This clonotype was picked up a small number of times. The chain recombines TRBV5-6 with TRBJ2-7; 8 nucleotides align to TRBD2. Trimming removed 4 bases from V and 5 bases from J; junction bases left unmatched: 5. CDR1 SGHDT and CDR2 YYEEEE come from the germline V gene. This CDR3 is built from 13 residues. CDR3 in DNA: TGTGCCAGCAGCGACTCGGGGGGGGACGAGCAGTACTTC. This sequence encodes CASSDSGGDEQYF.

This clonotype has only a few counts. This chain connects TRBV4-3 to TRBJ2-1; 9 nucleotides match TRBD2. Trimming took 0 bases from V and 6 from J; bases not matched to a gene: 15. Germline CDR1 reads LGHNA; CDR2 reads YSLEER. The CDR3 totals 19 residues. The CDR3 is CASSQEVLVGGGALNEQFF. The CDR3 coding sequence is TGCGCCAGCAGCCAAGAGGTCCTTGTGGGCGGGGGGGCCCTCAATGAGCAGTTCTTC.

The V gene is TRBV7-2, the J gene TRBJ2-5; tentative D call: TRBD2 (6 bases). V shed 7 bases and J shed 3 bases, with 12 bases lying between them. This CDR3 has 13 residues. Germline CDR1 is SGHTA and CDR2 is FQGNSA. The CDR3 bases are TGTGCCAGCAAAACCCCGGGAGAAGAGACCCAGTACTTC. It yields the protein CASKTPGEETQYF.

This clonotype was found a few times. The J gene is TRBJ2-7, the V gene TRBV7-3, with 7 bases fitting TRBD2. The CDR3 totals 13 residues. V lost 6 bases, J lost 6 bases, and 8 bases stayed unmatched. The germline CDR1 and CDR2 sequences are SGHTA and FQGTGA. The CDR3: CASSPTGGREQYV. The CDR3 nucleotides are TGTGCCAGCAGTCCAACGGGGGGACGCGAGCAGTACGTC.

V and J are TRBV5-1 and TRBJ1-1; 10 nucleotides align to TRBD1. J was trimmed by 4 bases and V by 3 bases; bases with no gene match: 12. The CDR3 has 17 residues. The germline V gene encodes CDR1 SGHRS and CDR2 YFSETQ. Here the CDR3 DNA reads TGCGCCAGCAGCTCGAGACAGGGGGCGATCTCGGGCACTGAAGCTTTCTTT. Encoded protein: CASSSRQGAISGTEAFF.

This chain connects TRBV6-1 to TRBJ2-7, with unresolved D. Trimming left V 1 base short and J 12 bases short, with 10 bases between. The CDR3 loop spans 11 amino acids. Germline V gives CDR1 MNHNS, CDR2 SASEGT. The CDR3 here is CASSEGAGPYV. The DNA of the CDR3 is TGTGCCAGCAGTGAAGGGGCAGGCCCGTACGTC.

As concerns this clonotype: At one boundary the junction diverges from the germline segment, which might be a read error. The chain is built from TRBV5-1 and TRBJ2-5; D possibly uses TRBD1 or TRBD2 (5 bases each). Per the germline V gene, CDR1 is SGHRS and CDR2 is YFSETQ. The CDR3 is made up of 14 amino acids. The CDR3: CASTLMGDEETQYF. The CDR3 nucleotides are TGCGCCAGCACCTTGATGGGGGACGAAGAGACCCAGTACTTC.

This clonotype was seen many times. Here the CDR3 reads CASSYRPWTSLGETQYF. As DNA, the CDR3 is TGTGCCAGCAGTTACCGACCTTGGACTAGCCTCGGGGAGACCCAGTACTTC. The V and J genes are TRBV6-2 or TRBV6-3 and TRBJ2-5; 8 bases match TRBD2. Trimming at V came to 2 bases and at J to 5 bases, leaving 13 bases not matched to a gene. CDR1 is MNHEY and CDR2 is SVGEGT in the germline V gene. The CDR3 has 17 residues.

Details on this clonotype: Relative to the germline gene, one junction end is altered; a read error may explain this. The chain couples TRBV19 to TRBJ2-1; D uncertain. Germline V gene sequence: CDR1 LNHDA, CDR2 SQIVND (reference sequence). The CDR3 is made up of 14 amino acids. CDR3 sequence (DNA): TGTGCCAGTAGTATGTCGGGTTTCTACAATGAGCATTTCTTC. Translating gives CASSMSGFYNEHFF. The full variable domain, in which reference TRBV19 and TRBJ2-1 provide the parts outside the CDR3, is DGGITQSPKYLFRKEGQNVTLSCEQNLNHDAMYWYRQDPGQGLRLIYYSQIVNDFQKGDIAEGYSVSREKKESFPLTVTSAQKNPTAFYLCASSMSGFYNEHFFGPGTRLTVL.

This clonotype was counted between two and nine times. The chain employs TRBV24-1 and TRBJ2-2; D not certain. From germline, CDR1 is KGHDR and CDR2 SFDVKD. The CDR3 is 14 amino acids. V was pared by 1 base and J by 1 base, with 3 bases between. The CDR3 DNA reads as TGTGCCACCAGTGATTTCTTGAACACCGGGGAGCTGTTTTTT. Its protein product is CATSDFLNTGELFF.

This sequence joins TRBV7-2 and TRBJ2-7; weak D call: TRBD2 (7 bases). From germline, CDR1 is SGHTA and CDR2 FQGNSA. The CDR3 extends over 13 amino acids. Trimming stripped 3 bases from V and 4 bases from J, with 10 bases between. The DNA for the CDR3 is TGTGCCAGCAGCTTCGGGGGGCGGTACGAGCAGTACTTC. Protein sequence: CASSFGGRYEQYF. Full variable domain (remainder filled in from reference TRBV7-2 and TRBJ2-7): GAGVSQSPSNKVTEKGKDVELRCDPISGHTALYWYRQSLGQGLEFLIYFQGNSAPDKSGLPSDRFSAERTGGSVSTLTIQRTQQEDSAVYLCASSFGGRYEQYFGPGTRLTVT.

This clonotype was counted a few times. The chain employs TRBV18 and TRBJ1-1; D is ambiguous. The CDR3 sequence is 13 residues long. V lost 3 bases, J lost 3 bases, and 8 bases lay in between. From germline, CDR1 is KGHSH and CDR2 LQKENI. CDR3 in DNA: TGTGCCAGCTCACCCACAAGGGACACTGAAGCTTTCTTT. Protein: CASSPTRDTEAFF.